The clone carrying this T cell receptor beta chain was observed many times. Its antigen remains unknown. Amplifying from RNA transcripts, the study obtained TCR beta CDR3 regions. A first-round RT-PCR used HTBI primers, followed by a second-round multiplex PCR. TCRdb re-called the multiplex PCR reads through MiXCR, storing one row per CDR3 protein. In the table there are over a million distinct CDR3 sequences, about 38% of which are singletons. Germline CDR1 and CDR2: SGHAT and FQDESV (reference sequence). CDR3 size: 13 residues. V lost 0 bases, J lost 7 bases, and 10 bases lay in between. The data are from a study of Graves' ophthalmopathy and Graves' hyperthyroidism. Study-wide findings and caveats: Most thyroid clonotypes expanded beyond 0.001 frequency were also found in blood.

The chain couples TRBV11-1 to TRBJ2-7; possible D gene TRBD1, 5 bases. The receptor was derived from an adult man with Graves' hyperthyroidism. Specimen: peripheral blood or thyroid tissue (not recorded which). The CDR3 DNA sequence: TGTGCCAGCAGCTTAGCCGAACAGGCTGAGCAGTACTTC. As protein: CASSLAEQAEQYF.